A selection of T cell receptor beta chains follows, all from one sample in a study of spatial heterogeneity in lung cancer. One entry per CDR3 protein, called by TCRdb with MiXCR from the 5' RACE reads. Of some 4,100 distinct CDR3 sequences in the sample, about 6.3% are singletons; the top ten hold roughly 20%. The material sequenced was lung tumor tissue, taken at surgery. The receptors derive from a male donor with early-stage non-small cell lung cancer. Both conserved end residues are part of each CDR3. The D gene is left open where the match is weak. Size values are once, few and many counts, or a class for expanded clones, and some rows have none.

V	D	size	J	DNA	CDR3
TRBV23-1	-	many	TRBJ2-7	TGCGCCAGCAGTCTTTCCCTGAGTCACGGCCCCCACGAGCAGTACTTC	CASSLSLSHGPHEQYF
TRBV27	-	-	TRBJ1-6	TGTGCCAGCAGTGCCGCCGCATGGAATTCACCCCTCCACTTT	CASSAAAWNSPLHF
TRBV9	-	-	TRBJ2-1	TGTGCCAGCAGTGCGTCCAGGGCACGTTTTAATGAGCAGTTCTTC	CASSASRARFNEQFF
TRBV11-2	-	-	TRBJ1-6	TGTGCCAGCAGCGGCCTCCCGGGGGCGGGGGCCTATAATTCACCCCTCCACTTT	CASSGLPGAGAYNSPLHF
TRBV7-9	TRBD2	-	TRBJ2-7	TGTGCCAGCAGCTTAGGGGGGCCCGGGACTAGCGGGGGAATCGTCTACGAGCAGTACTTC	CASSLGGPGTSGGIVYEQYF
TRBV18	-	medium-sized	TRBJ2-1	TGTGCCAGCTCAATCCAAGAGGGGATGGGGGAGCAGTTCTTC	CASSIQEGMGEQFF
TRBV7-3	-	medium-sized	TRBJ2-3	TGTGCCAGCAGCTTAACGCTCTTGCTAAGTACAGATACGCAGTATTTT	CASSLTLLLSTDTQYF
TRBV30	TRBD1	many	TRBJ1-5	TGTGCCTGGAGTGAAGACAGGGGGAACCAGCCCCAGCATTTT	CAWSEDRGNQPQHF
TRBV7-8	TRBD2	few	TRBJ2-3	TGTGCCAGCAGCACGGGACTAGCGACCACAGATACGCAGTATTTT	CASSTGLATTDTQYF
TRBV19	-	few	TRBJ2-1	TGTGCCACTTACCATGAGCAGTTCTTC	CATYHEQFF
TRBV12-3/TRBV12-4	TRBD1	medium-sized	TRBJ1-6	TGTGCCAGCAGCACCAGGGACAGGGGTAACTCACCCCTCCACTTT	CASSTRDRGNSPLHF
TRBV6-2/TRBV6-3	-	-	TRBJ2-3	TGTGCCAGCAGTTACGTGTGGCAGCAACGCACAGATACGCAGTATTTT	CASSYVWQQRTDTQYF
TRBV7-9	-	large	TRBJ2-1	TGTGCCAGCAGCCCGTTCGGGGGAGAGTACAATGAGCAGTTCTTC	CASSPFGGEYNEQFF
TRBV5-4	-	medium-sized	TRBJ2-7	TGTGCCAGCAGCTTGGGGGGAATGTCCGACTACGAGCAGTACTTC	CASSLGGMSDYEQYF
TRBV9	-	medium-sized	TRBJ1-5	TGTGCCAGCAGCGTAACTGCCAGGGCTAGCAATCAGCCCCAGCATTTT	CASSVTARASNQPQHF
TRBV12-3/TRBV12-4	-	medium-sized	TRBJ1-2	TGTGCCAGCAGCAAATCCGGTTCGGGGAGTAGCTCTAACTATGGCTACACCTTC	CASSKSGSGSSSNYGYTF
TRBV3-1	TRBD1	many	TRBJ1-3	TGTGCCAGCAGCCAACCCAGGGGGCTGGGAAACACCATATATTTT	CASSQPRGLGNTIYF
TRBV20-1	-	few	TRBJ1-5	TGCAGTGCTAGATCTGTTGCAAATCAGCCCCAGCATTTT	CSARSVANQPQHF
TRBV7-2	-	many	TRBJ2-5	TGTGCCAGCAGCTCTAGGACGGGGGAGACCCAGTACTTC	CASSSRTGETQYF
TRBV5-1	TRBD2	few	TRBJ2-1	TGCGCCAGCAGCTTAGGGACTAGGAGCAATGAGCAGTTCTTC	CASSLGTRSNEQFF
TRBV5-6	-	many	TRBJ1-5	TGTGCCAGCAGCTTGGGGGCAGCCAATCAGCCCCAGCATTTT	CASSLGAANQPQHF
TRBV20-1	-	large	TRBJ1-5	TGCAGTGCTAGACCGCCCAATCAGCCCCAGCATTTT	CSARPPNQPQHF
TRBV20-1	-	few	TRBJ2-3	TGCAGTGCTAGAGGGAGGGAGGGGGACGTCGATACGCAGTATTTT	CSARGREGDVDTQYF
TRBV30	-	-	TRBJ1-5	TGTGCCTGGAGTACCCGGACAGCATATCAGCCCCAGCATTTT	CAWSTRTAYQPQHF
TRBV28	-	many	TRBJ2-4	TGTGCCAGCAGTATACAGGGAGAAAACATTCAGTACTTC	CASSIQGENIQYF
TRBV3-1	-	medium-sized	TRBJ1-5	TGTGCCAGCAGCCATTCTGGGAGCAGGTATCAGCCCCAGCATTTT	CASSHSGSRYQPQHF
TRBV12-3/TRBV12-4	-	few	TRBJ1-1	TGTGCCAGCAGTTTAGGGCAGGGGCGGGCTGAAGCTTTCTTT	CASSLGQGRAEAFF
TRBV20-1	-	medium-sized	TRBJ2-3	TGCAGTGCTAGCTCCGTTCGAGCCACAGATACGCAGTATTTT	CSASSVRATDTQYF
TRBV10-3	TRBD1	medium-sized	TRBJ2-1	TGTGCCATCAGTGAGCAGGGACAGAGCTCCTACAATGAGCAGTTCTTC	CAISEQGQSSYNEQFF
TRBV5-1	TRBD1	medium-sized	TRBJ1-1	TGCGCCAGCAGCTTAACCGGACAGGGTGCCACTGAAGCTTTCTTT	CASSLTGQGATEAFF
TRBV3-1	-	few	TRBJ1-1	TGTGCCAGCAGCCAAGTGTCCGGTGGGCCAGCTTTCTTT	CASSQVSGGPAFF
TRBV12-3/TRBV12-4	-	few	TRBJ1-3	TGTGCCAGCAGTCAACAAACAGGCGCGAGAAACACCATATATTTT	CASSQQTGARNTIYF
TRBV11-2	-	many	TRBJ2-1	TGTGCCAGCAGCTTAGTGGGAGGGGGGGTCTCCTACAATGAGCAGTTCTTC	CASSLVGGGVSYNEQFF
TRBV2	-	-	TRBJ1-6	TGTGCCAGCAGTGAGCTTCCCGTAAGCTCCTATAATTCACCCCTCCACTTT	CASSELPVSSYNSPLHF
TRBV9	-	many	TRBJ1-2	TGTGCCAGCAGCGTAGCTCTTGCTGGTGGCTACACCTTC	CASSVALAGGYTF
TRBV20-1	TRBD1	many	TRBJ1-6	TGCAGTGCTAGTGAGGGACAGGGAACCTTTAATTCACCCCTCCACTTT	CSASEGQGTFNSPLHF
TRBV11-2	-	many	TRBJ2-7	TGTGCCAGCAGCTCCCCTCCTACAGGACCACTCTCCTACGAGCAGTACTTC	CASSSPPTGPLSYEQYF
TRBV7-9	-	medium-sized	TRBJ1-2	TGTGCCAGCAGCCTCTTGGGTGGTGGAGATGGCTACACCTTC	CASSLLGGGDGYTF
TRBV6-5	TRBD1	-	TRBJ2-7	TGTGCCAGCAGTTACTCGTGGGACAGGACCTACGAGCAGTACTTC	CASSYSWDRTYEQYF
TRBV5-4	-	-	TRBJ2-1	TGTGCCAGCAGCTTGGACAGAACAAACTCCTACAATGAGCAGTTCTTC	CASSLDRTNSYNEQFF
TRBV28	TRBD1	medium-sized	TRBJ1-2	TGTGCCAGCAGTTTAGACAGGGGGGGCCTTACTAACTATGGCTACACCTTC	CASSLDRGGLTNYGYTF
TRBV20-1	-	few	TRBJ1-2	TGCAACACCCCAACCCATTCCGGGACACCCTATGGCTACACCTTC	CNTPTHSGTPYGYTF
TRBV2	TRBD2	few	TRBJ2-3	TGTGCCAGCAGGAGCGGGGGGCTCACAGATACGCAGTATTTT	CASRSGGLTDTQYF
TRBV6-1	-	few	TRBJ1-5	TGTGCCAGCACCGGGACACTTTATAGCAATCAGCCCCAGCATTTT	CASTGTLYSNQPQHF
TRBV27	TRBD1	many	TRBJ2-1	TGTGCCAGCAGTACTTACAGGGGTCCCTACAATGAGCAGTTCTTC	CASSTYRGPYNEQFF
TRBV6-6	TRBD2	few	TRBJ2-1	TGTGCCAGCATTATAAGCGGGGGCTATGAGCAGTTCTTC	CASIISGGYEQFF
TRBV7-8	TRBD1	medium-sized	TRBJ1-5	TGTGCCAGCAGCCACCGGGACAGGGTATTCCAGCCCCAGCATTTT	CASSHRDRVFQPQHF
TRBV7-6	-	many	TRBJ2-5	TGTGCCAGCAGCTTAGCGCAGGGTAGGAAAGAGACCCAGTACTTC	CASSLAQGRKETQYF
TRBV12-3/TRBV12-4	-	-	TRBJ2-7	TGTGCCAGCAGTCCACATATCTACGAGCAGTACTTC	CASSPHIYEQYF
TRBV5-5	TRBD1	medium-sized	TRBJ1-2	TGTGCCAGCAGCTTGGGCCAGGGGGCTCGAGGGTATGGCTACACCTTC	CASSLGQGARGYGYTF
TRBV18	TRBD2	-	TRBJ2-1	TGTGCCAGCTCTCGCTTGGCGGGGGGTACCCTCACACACAATGAGCAGTTCTTC	CASSRLAGGTLTHNEQFF
TRBV28	-	medium-sized	TRBJ2-7	TGTGCCAGCCAATCTCCCGGCCAAGGGGGCGAGCAGTACTTC	CASQSPGQGGEQYF
TRBV28	-	medium-sized	TRBJ2-1	TGTGCCAGCAGGGGCCGGGACTACAATGAGCAGTTCTTC	CASRGRDYNEQFF